These 30 T cell receptor beta chains came from one sample sequenced in a study of tumor-infiltrating lymphocytes in localized non-small cell lung cancer. Method: immunoSEQ multiplex PCR; TCRdb's copy keeps in-frame clones and lacks some. The profile shows some 7,100 clones, around 66% of them singletons. Sequencing was done on a sample of lung tumor tissue. The receptors come from a human donor with non-small cell lung cancer.

The chain carries TRBV10-3 and TRBJ2-7; TRBD2 might be the D (6 bases). The CDR3 contains 14 residues. V shed 0 bases and J shed 3 bases, with 9 bases lying between them. Germline V gene lookup returns CDR1 ENHRY and CDR2 SYGVKD. CDR3 sequence reads: CAISESGGGYEQYF. CDR3 bases: TGTGCCATCAGTGAGTCGGGGGGAGGCTACGAGCAGTACTTC.

The chain uses TRBV5-5 and TRBJ1-5, with TRBD1 matching 10 bases. The CDR3 is 14 residues long. Germline CDR1 and CDR2: SGHKS and YYEKEE (reference sequence). The J segment lost 4 bases and the V segment lost 7 bases, leaving 5 bases of the junction unmatched. In nucleotides, the CDR3 is TGTGCCAGCCGACAGGGGGCTGGGAATCAGCCCCAGCATTTT. Protein: CASRQGAGNQPQHF.

This clone occurred a few times. The chain carries TRBV4-1 and TRBJ2-2; possible D gene TRBD2, 6 bases. The CDR3 is made up of 17 amino acids. Germline V gene sequence: CDR1 MGHRA, CDR2 YSYEKL. V was clipped by 0 bases and J by 6 bases, with 17 bases between them. In DNA form, the CDR3 reads TGCGCCAGCAGCCAAGATCGTTACGGGAGTTTTCCCGGGGAGCTGTTTTTT. Its protein product is CASSQDRYGSFPGELFF.

CDR3 DNA: TGTGCCAGCTTACCCGCAGGGCGTTCCGGGGCCAACGTCCTGACTTTC. It specifies CASLPAGRSGANVLTF. The chain couples TRBV18 to TRBJ2-6, with D tentatively TRBD1 (5 bases). V lost 7 bases and J lost 4, with 17 bases in between. This CDR3 has 16 residues. Germline V gene data show CDR1 as KGHSH and CDR2 as LQKENI.

The gene calls are TRBV7-9 and TRBJ1-1, with a tentative D call TRBD1 (6 bases). The CDR3 runs 14 residues. Germline V gene data show CDR1 as SEHNR and CDR2 as FQNEAQ (reference sequence). V lost 1 base to trimming and J lost 1 base, with 7 bases between them. This CDR3 is CASSLGTENTEAFF. The CDR3 bases are TGTGCCAGCAGCTTAGGGACAGAGAACACTGAAGCTTTCTTT.

Concerning this clone: The same CDR3 can be traced to other DNA sequences in this sample. The CDR3, as DNA: TGTGCCAGCAGCGTAAGTCCCAGTACTTCCTCCTACGAGCAGTACTTC. It yields the protein CASSVSPSTSSYEQYF. The rearrangement joins TRBV9 to TRBJ2-7; D call uncertain. This CDR3 has 16 amino acids. The V end lost 1 base, the J end lost 0 bases, and 14 bases lay between the germline ends. From germline, CDR1 is SGDLS and CDR2 YYNGEE.

The V call is TRBV6-5, the J call TRBJ2-5, with 9 bases fitting TRBD2. The length of the CDR3 is 14 residues. J lost 4 bases, V lost 5 bases, and 5 bases had no gene match. Germline CDR1 and CDR2: MNHEY and SVGAGI. The CDR3 nucleotides read TGTGCCAGCAGTGAAATTAGCGGGAGAGAGACCCAGTACTTC. It specifies CASSEISGRETQYF.

This clone occurred a few times. The chain uses TRBV27 and TRBJ2-1; D is perhaps TRBD2 (6 bases). This CDR3 contains 15 residues. V was trimmed by 2 bases and J by 7 bases, leaving 15 bases between them. Germline V gives CDR1 MNHEY, CDR2 SMNVEV (reference sequence). CDR3 nucleotide sequence: TGTGCCAGCAGTTTACCCTCGGGGGTCCCTAATGAGCAGTTCTTC. Its protein product is CASSLPSGVPNEQFF.

The chain uses TRBV7-6 and TRBJ2-5; D perhaps matches TRBD2 (7 bases). The DNA end lines up better with TRBJ2-7; the J call may be wrong. This CDR3 has 13 amino acids. Germline V lookup: CDR1 SGHVS, CDR2 FNYEAQ. The CDR3 bases are TGTGCCAGCAGTCGGGGGGCCTCCTACGAGCAGTACTTC. As protein: CASSRGASYEQYF.

The CDR3 region is CASSEAGGPKEQYF. Written as DNA, the CDR3 is TGTGCCAGCAGTGAAGCGGGAGGGCCGAAAGAGCAGTACTTC. The rearrangement uses TRBV6-4 and TRBJ2-7; 10 bases agree with TRBD2. This CDR3 comprises 14 residues. The germline V gene encodes CDR1 MRHNA and CDR2 SNTAGT. J lost 7 bases, V lost 3 bases, and 6 bases had no gene match.

This chain uses TRBV7-2 with TRBJ2-2; 9 positions agree with TRBD2. V dropped 2 bases and J dropped 5; count of bases not matched to a gene: 0. The CDR3 is 14 residues long. Looked up from germline, CDR1 is SGHTA and CDR2 is FQGNSA. CDR3 DNA: TGTGCCAGCAGCTTACTAGCGGGAACCGGGGAGCTGTTTTTT. Its translation is CASSLLAGTGELFF.

By share, this clone ranks as medium-sized (0.01 to 0.1%). The J gene is TRBJ1-5, the V gene TRBV15; D is perhaps TRBD1 (5 bases). The germline V and J ends were trimmed by 5 bases and 7 bases, with 18 bases remaining between them. There are 15 residues in the CDR3. In germline, CDR1 is LNHNV, CDR2 YYDKDF (reference sequence). CDR3: CATSLTSGGKQPQHF. Written as DNA, the CDR3 is TGTGCCACCAGCTTGACTTCGGGGGGTAAACAGCCCCAGCATTTT.

This clone was observed a handful of times. This sequence joins TRBV20-1 and TRBJ1-2; 7 bases fit TRBD1. V gave up 6 bases and J gave up 6 bases; unmatched junction bases: 1. This CDR3 has 10 amino acids. Germline-derived CDR1 and CDR2 are DFQATT and SNEGSKA (reference sequence). CDR3 sequence (DNA): TGCAGTGCAGACAGGGATGGCTACACCTTC. The encoded protein is CSADRDGYTF.

J is TRBJ2-1 and V is TRBV5-4, with TRBD1 as a possible D gene (8 bases). In germline, CDR1 is SGHNT, CDR2 YYREEE (reference sequence). With 3 bases removed from V and 9 bases from J, the gap between germline ends came to 22 bases. This CDR3 comprises 16 residues. The CDR3 bases are TGTGCCAGCAGCTGGGGGGGGTCAGGGGGCAGGAGTGAGCAGTTCTTC. Translation: CASSWGGSGGRSEQFF.

The chain has TRBV10-1 and TRBJ2-2; 7 nucleotides line up with TRBD1. From germline, CDR1 is WNHNN and CDR2 SYGVQD (reference sequence). The CDR3 is 17 amino acids. Trimming at V came to 0 bases and at J to 6 bases, leaving 10 bases not matched to a gene. The CDR3 loop is CASSESGGHQVPGELFF. The CDR3 nucleotides are TGCGCCAGCAGTGAGTCAGGGGGCCATCAGGTCCCCGGGGAGCTGTTTTTT.

There are a few counts of this clone. The chain employs TRBV2 and TRBJ2-7; 11 bases line up with TRBD1. The CDR3 runs to 15 residues. Germline trimming cut 6 bases from V and 1 base from J; bases unmatched to any gene: 5. Germline CDR1 and CDR2: SNHLY and FYNNEI. CDR3 in DNA: TGTGCCAGCAGGGGGGACAGGGGGTTGTCCTACGAGCAGTACTTC. Its translation is CASRGDRGLSYEQYF. Filled out from reference TRBV2 and TRBJ2-7, the complete variable domain reads EPEVTQTPSHQVTQMGQEVILRCVPISNHLYFYWYRQILGQKVEFLVSFYNNEISEKSEIFDDQFSVERPDGSNFTLKIRSTKLEDSAMYFCASRGDRGLSYEQYFGPGTRLTVT.

The rearrangement uses TRBV4-1 and TRBJ1-1; a possible D gene is TRBD1 (6 bases). Germline lookup yields CDR1 MGHRA and CDR2 YSYEKL. The CDR3 totals 14 residues. V was shortened by 1 base and J by 6 bases, with 12 bases between the two germline ends. As DNA, the CDR3 is TGCGCCAGCAGCCAAGCCCGAGGGGGGGCTGAAGCTTTCTTT. Translating it yields CASSQARGGAEAFF.

The chain employs TRBV5-6 and TRBJ2-6; possibly TRBD1 or TRBD2 for D (5 bases each). V was pared by 0 bases and J by 3 bases, with 10 bases between. CDR3 size: 16 residues. In germline, CDR1 is SGHDT, CDR2 YYEEEE. CDR3 nucleotide sequence: TGTGCCAGCAGCTTGGATGAGGGGCGTGGGGCCAACGTCCTGACTTTC. Its translation: CASSLDEGRGANVLTF.

The chain recombines TRBV5-6 with TRBJ2-7; tentatively, D is TRBD1 (5 bases). Germline V CDR1 and CDR2: SGHDT, YYEEEE. The CDR3 has 12 residues. Trimming removed 1 base at V and 5 bases at J, with 7 bases between. CDR3 sequence reads: CASSLKGDEQYF. As DNA, the CDR3 is TGTGCCAGCAGCTTGAAAGGGGACGAGCAGTACTTC.

By share of the sample, this clone is medium-sized (0.01 to 0.1%). Here the CDR3 reads CASSLAQGSRGIGGYTF. The DNA of the CDR3 is TGTGCCAGCAGCTTAGCGCAGGGGAGCAGGGGTATCGGTGGCTACACCTTC. The chain combines TRBV7-9 with TRBJ1-2; tentatively, D is TRBD1 (6 bases). The CDR3 loop spans 17 amino acids. Trimming removed 0 bases at V and 7 bases at J, with 21 bases between. Germline V CDR1 and CDR2: SEHNR, FQNEAQ (reference sequence).

This clone was observed a single time. V usage is TRBV11-2 and J usage is TRBJ1-4, with 7 bases identical to TRBD1. There are 14 residues in the CDR3. Per the germline V gene, CDR1 is SGHAT and CDR2 is FQNNGV. The V and J ends lost 4 bases and 4 bases, in that order; junction bases with no gene match: 3. The CDR3 region has the DNA TGTGCCAGCAGCTGGACAGGTCTTAATGAAAAACTGTTTTTT. Translation: CASSWTGLNEKLFF.

The chain combines TRBV14 with TRBJ1-3, with D perhaps TRBD1 (6 bases). The CDR3 runs to 15 residues. V lost 3 bases, J lost 0 bases, and 9 bases lay in between. CDR1 is SGHDN, CDR2 FVKESK, per germline. The CDR3 is CASSHRGSSGNTIYF. In DNA form, the CDR3 reads TGTGCCAGCAGCCACAGGGGAAGCTCTGGAAACACCATATATTTT.

The chain combines TRBV14 with TRBJ2-2; 8 positions agree with TRBD2. The germline CDR1 and CDR2 sequences are SGHDN and FVKESK. This CDR3 comprises 18 residues. J lost 0 bases, V lost 1 base, and 7 bases had no gene match. CDR3: CASSQVWRGASNTGELFF. In DNA, the CDR3 is TGTGCCAGCAGCCAAGTGTGGCGGGGGGCTTCGAACACCGGGGAGCTGTTTTTT.

As to this clone: This sample includes further DNA sequences coding for the same CDR3. The V and J genes are TRBV6-5 and TRBJ2-7; D is undetermined. Germline V gene sequence: CDR1 MNHEY, CDR2 SVGAGI. Trimming shortened V by 5 bases and J by 0 bases, and 8 bases separated the two germline ends. The CDR3 sequence is 13 residues long. This CDR3 reads CASSRANSYEQYF. In DNA, the CDR3 is TGTGCCAGCAGTAGGGCTAACTCCTACGAGCAGTACTTC.

The J gene is TRBJ1-2, the V gene TRBV21-1. TRBV21-1 is termed a pseudogene. This CDR3 has 14 amino acids. The CDR3 region has the DNA TGTGCCAGCAGCAAAGCGGGGTATAACTATGGCTACACCTTC. Protein product: CASSKAGYNYGYTF.

The chain couples TRBV7-6 to TRBJ2-1; 8 bases line up with TRBD2. Trimming at V came to 5 bases and at J to 0 bases, leaving 6 bases not matched to a gene. This CDR3 comprises 16 residues. CDR1 SGHVS and CDR2 FNYEAQ come from the germline V gene. The CDR3 DNA follows: TGTGCCAGCAGCCCTCGACTAGCGAACTCCTACAATGAGCAGTTCTTC. It yields the protein CASSPRLANSYNEQFF.

This clone is deemed large (0.1 to 1%). J is TRBJ2-1 and V is TRBV2; 8 bases align to TRBD2. The V gene's germline CDR1 is SNHLY and CDR2 FYNNEI. This CDR3 is built from 14 residues. Trimming removed 8 bases from V and 8 bases from J; junction bases left unmatched: 11. The CDR3 coding sequence is TGTGCCAGCGCGGGGCGGGGGGCATCGGATGAGCAGTTCTTC. Translating it yields CASAGRGASDEQFF. Together with reference TRBV2 and TRBJ2-1, the CDR3 gives the full variable domain: EPEVTQTPSHQVTQMGQEVILRCVPISNHLYFYWYRQILGQKVEFLVSFYNNEISEKSEIFDDQFSVERPDGSNFTLKIRSTKLEDSAMYFCASAGRGASDEQFFGPGTRLTVL.

V gene TRBV6-4 combines with J gene TRBJ2-2; D ambiguous. V was trimmed by 6 bases and J by 2 bases, leaving 10 bases between them. CDR1 is MRHNA, CDR2 SNTAGT, per germline. CDR3 length: 14 residues. The CDR3 reads CASRTDFNTGELFF. Here the CDR3 DNA reads TGTGCCAGCAGGACCGATTTTAACACCGGGGAGCTGTTTTTT.

The chain employs TRBV5-5 and TRBJ2-7, with TRBD2 matching 10 bases. The CDR3 is made up of 16 amino acids. The junction had 8 bases not matched to a gene; V was cut back by 3 bases and J by 2 bases. Germline loops: CDR1 SGHKS, CDR2 YYEKEE (reference sequence). Here the CDR3 reads CASSSLPTSGPYEQYF. In DNA, the CDR3 is TGTGCCAGCAGCTCCCTACCGACTAGCGGGCCCTACGAGCAGTACTTC.

V gene TRBV5-1 combines with J gene TRBJ2-7; D might be TRBD1 (5 bases). This CDR3 comprises 14 residues. CDR1 is SGHRS and CDR2 is YFSETQ in the germline V gene. The V end lost 0 bases, the J end lost 6 bases, and 13 bases lay between the germline ends. The CDR3 sequence is CASSLGGASGEQYF. The CDR3 DNA reads TGCGCCAGCAGCTTGGGTGGGGCTTCGGGCGAGCAGTACTTC.